Listed below are T cell receptor beta chains from one sample, sequenced in a study of shared clonotypes between healthy human individuals. The repertoire was sequenced with immunoSEQ multiplex PCR; TCRdb's copy has only in-frame clones and lacks some. The repertoire holds roughly 2.5 million clones, with around 90% as singletons. Source material: naive CD4+ T cells sorted from blood. These receptors all stem from a man between 18 and 29 years old in good health. The CDR3 runs from the conserved cysteine through the conserved F or W. The D gene is left open where the match is weak. Rows give clone size only sometimes, using once, few, many, or a class for an expanded clone.

cdr3_nt,cdr3_aa,clone_size,d_call,v_call,j_call,cdr3_length
TGCGCCAGCAGCCATAGGACTAGCGGGAGCCTCTACGAGCAGTACTTC,CASSHRTSGSLYEQYF,-,TRBD2,TRBV4-3,TRBJ2-7,16
TGTGCCAGCAGCTTAGGAGGGGTATACGAGCAGTACTTC,CASSLGGVYEQYF,-,-,TRBV11-2,TRBJ2-7,13
TGTGCCGCCAGGGGCTACCGGAGGACAGATACGCAGTATTTT,CAARGYRRTDTQYF,-,-,TRBV10-3,TRBJ2-3,14
TGCAGCGTTGAGGCAGGGACCACGGTGGACGAGCAGTACTTC,CSVEAGTTVDEQYF,-,-,TRBV29-1,TRBJ2-7,14
TGTGCCAGCAGCTTACGGAGGGCTGCAGAGCAGTTCTTC,CASSLRRAAEQFF,-,-,TRBV7-2,TRBJ2-1,13
TGTGCCAGCAGGAGTTCTAGCGCCTCCTACGAGCAGTACTTC,CASRSSSASYEQYF,once,-,TRBV2,TRBJ2-7,14
TGTGCCAGTAGAGGGACTAGCGGGAGACAGGAGCTGTTTTTT,CASRGTSGRQELFF,-,TRBD2,TRBV19,TRBJ2-2,14
TGTGCCAGTAGTGGAGAGGGCAATCAGCCCCAGCATTTT,CASSGEGNQPQHF,few,-,TRBV19,TRBJ1-5,13
TGTGCCAGCAGGACCGGGACTAGCGGATACAATGAGCAGTTCTTC,CASRTGTSGYNEQFF,-,TRBD2,TRBV6-6,TRBJ2-1,15
TGTGCCTGGGGGGGGAGTCCACGAGGGAAAGAGACCCAGTACTTC,CAWGGSPRGKETQYF,-,-,TRBV30,TRBJ2-5,15